This TCR beta chain appears in the sequencing data of a study of beta chain features in type 1 diabetes. Study findings and constraints: VDJ junctions from patients with type 1 diabetes contained fewer insertions and more deletions. Moderately but significantly shorter TCRB CDR3s were found in Type 1 diabetes patients in all four CD4+ subsets.

The table lists this clone with a few counts. Its antigen remains unidentified. Trimming shortened V by 3 bases and J by 1 base, and 9 bases separated the two germline ends. The CDR3 runs to 14 residues. From germline, CDR1 is LNHDA and CDR2 SQIVND (reference sequence). Purities in excess of 95% were seen in all sorted populations. Reverse transcribing all isolated RNA meant expressed TCRB transcripts were sequenced. Data came from immunoSEQ multiplex PCR; TCRdb stores just in-frame clones and leaves some out. There are under 300,000 clones in the sample; about 23% occur only once, and over 0.01% lies in the top ten.

Specimen: naive CD4+ T cells from blood. V usage is TRBV19 and J usage is TRBJ1-2; no firm D call. The source of this sequence is a woman aged 25 to 39 with type 1 diabetes. CDR3 in amino acids: CASSIPGINYGYTF. CDR3 DNA sequence: TGTGCCAGTAGTATTCCGGGGATTAACTATGGCTACACCTTC.